One TCR beta chain is described in this entry. What it binds is not known. The CDR3 is 19 amino acids. CDR1 SQVTM and CDR2 ANQGSEA come from the germline V gene. The data were taken from a study of CXCR3-negative and CXCR3-positive naive CD8 T cells. General study findings and limits: More hydrophobic TRB CDR3s occurred in CXCR3-positive than in CXCR3-negative naive cells.

The libraries of TRB cDNA were prepared using 5' RACE with UMI labels. Each CDR3 protein gets one entry in TCRdb, which reprocessed the 5' RACE reads and gives no DNA. This specimen shows about 98,000 distinct CDR3 sequences; the ten leading clones hold 1.1%. This clonotype was sampled from a human donor in good health. Some clones in this sample may be carry-over from other donors' samples. This sequence joins TRBV29-1 and TRBJ2-3; TCRdb designates TRBD1, a call that cannot be tested without DNA. Sequencing was done on a sample of naive CXCR3+ CD8+ T cells from blood. Stated subset: CD45RO-CCR7+CD27+CD95- naive CD8+ T cells expressing CXCR3 (TNR3+). CDR3: CSVEDPNLGTVTSTDTQYF.